This T cell receptor (beta chain) was identified during a study of blood T cell repertoires in COVID-19 (TCRdb year 2020). Background for the entire study: Samples from collaborators originated in the United States, Italy and Spain and spanned both the acute and convalescent phases of COVID-19. The samples were drawn from the first 160 participants of the ongoing ImmuneRACE study and from 1,254 subjects provided by 6 global collaborators. A freely available public database, intended as a resource for researchers studying the immune response to SARS-CoV-2, is where the repertoires were released. Where HLA class I and class II types were available, the types were taken from metadata supplied by the sample provider, not from assay-based typing. Nearly every sample came with metadata listing a de-identified subject ID, COVID-19 status, age in years and sex. The dataset comprised deeply sampled blood TCRbeta repertoires from subjects exposed to, actively infected with, or recovered from COVID-19. The material from the prospective study consisted of cDNA or gDNA derived from T cells, B-cell-depleted T cells, or PBMCs.

Each collaborating institution followed its own protocols to collect whole blood in K2EDTA tubes. Collaborator samples were shipped for TCRbeta analysis as frozen whole blood, isolated PBMCs, or DNA extracted from either sample type. The immunoSEQ Assay, a bias-controlled multiplex PCR, was used to amplify TCRbeta CDR3 regions from genomic DNA. The study's processing was this. Nucleated cell counts per sample were estimated from amplification of reference gene primers within the assay. To quantify the absolute abundance of each unique TCRbeta CDR3 rearrangement, sequence reads were collapsed and filtered. For each sample, productive Simpson clonality was calculated as the square root of Simpson's diversity index over productive rearrangements. Here the immuneACCESS table is served through TCRdb, limited to in-frame sequences with V and J called. Missing clones are a known gap in these copies; in checked studies unresolved V genes cover under half, and the rest lacks a known reason. V, J and clone size are those of that table, while D and trimming were read from the DNA. The sample table holds about 52,000 clones, of which 85% to 90% were seen once. The top ten clonotypes cover more than 7% of the sample.

The study at large found these results: How much clinical and demographic metadata was included differed by source and by participant, and the metadata was provided uncurated.

A word on this clone: There is no known antigen for this receptor. Within one base of it there is no much larger clone, and no base qualities were kept.

CDR1 SNHLY and CDR2 FYNNEI were looked up in the germline V gene. From its cysteine to its phenylalanine, the CDR3 spans 13 amino acids. The only DNA kept is the CDR3, 39 bases in frame from the first base. Ends trimmed: V by 10 bases, J by 2 bases; bases unmatched to a gene: 6. Material: peripheral blood. The rearrangement combines TRBV2 with TRBJ2-5; TRBD1 lines up with 8 middle nucleotides. This receptor was taken from a man at least 80 years old with active or convalescent COVID-19. The nucleotides read TGTGCCACGAACCGGGACAGGCAAGAGACCCAGTACTTC. Translation gives CATNRDRQETQYF.